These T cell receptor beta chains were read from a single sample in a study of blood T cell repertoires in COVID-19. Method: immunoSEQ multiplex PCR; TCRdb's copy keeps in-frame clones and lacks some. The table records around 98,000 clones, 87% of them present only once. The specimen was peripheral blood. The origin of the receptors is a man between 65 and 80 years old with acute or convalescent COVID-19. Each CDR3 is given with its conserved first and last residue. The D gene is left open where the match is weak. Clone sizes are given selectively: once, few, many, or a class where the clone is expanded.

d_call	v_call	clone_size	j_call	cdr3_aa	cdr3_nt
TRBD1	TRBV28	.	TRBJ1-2	CASSMGQLRGGYTF	TGTGCCAGCAGTATGGGACAGCTCAGAGGTGGCTACACCTTC
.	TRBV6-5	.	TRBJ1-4	CASRAQGSGGGFF	TGTGCCAGCAGAGCACAGGGTTCGGGTGGAGGGTTTTTT
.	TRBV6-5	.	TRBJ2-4	CASRSTGRENIQYF	TGTGCCAGCAGGAGCACAGGGAGGGAAAACATTCAGTACTTC
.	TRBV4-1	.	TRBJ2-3	CASSQSVLASTDTQYF	TGCGCCAGCAGCCAATCTGTACTAGCTAGCACAGATACGCAGTATTTT
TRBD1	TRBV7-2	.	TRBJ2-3	CASSFHHWTGSTDTQYF	TGTGCCAGCAGCTTTCATCACTGGACAGGGAGCACAGATACGCAGTATTTT
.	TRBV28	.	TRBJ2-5	CASSVFGRGETQYF	TGTGCCAGCAGCGTTTTCGGGCGAGGGGAGACCCAGTACTTC
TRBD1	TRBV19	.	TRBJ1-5	CASSQDRASQPQHF	TGTGCCAGTAGCCAGGACAGGGCAAGTCAGCCCCAGCATTTT
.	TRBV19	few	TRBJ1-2	CASSSPDYGYTF	TGTGCCAGTAGTAGTCCCGACTATGGCTACACCTTC
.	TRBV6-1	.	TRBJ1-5	CASSEGQYNQPQHF	TGTGCCAGCAGTGAAGGACAGTACAATCAGCCCCAGCATTTT
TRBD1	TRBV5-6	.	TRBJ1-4	CASSGTGTGEEKLFF	TGTGCCAGCAGCGGGACCGGGACAGGGGAAGAAAAACTGTTTTTT
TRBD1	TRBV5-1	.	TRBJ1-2	CASSLVTGENRYTF	TGCGCCAGCAGCCTAGTGACAGGGGAAAATCGTTACACCTTC
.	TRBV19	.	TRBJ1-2	CASSTTAVCTF	TGTGCCAGTAGTACGACAGCCGTGTGTACCTTC
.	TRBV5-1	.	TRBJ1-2	CASSLLSGGDYGYTF	TGCGCCAGCAGCTTGCTGTCGGGGGGCGACTATGGCTACACCTTC
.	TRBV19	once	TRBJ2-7	CASSRQGKNSYEQYF	TGTGCCAGTAGTAGGCAGGGGAAAAACTCCTACGAGCAGTACTTC
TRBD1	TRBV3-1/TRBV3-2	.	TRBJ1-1	CASSQGGTGVFGAFF	TGTGCCAGCAGCCAGGGGGGGACAGGGGTCTTTGGGGCTTTCTTT
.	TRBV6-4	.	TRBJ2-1	CASSDPGRRDEQFF	TGTGCCAGCAGTGACCCGGGACGGAGGGATGAGCAGTTCTTC
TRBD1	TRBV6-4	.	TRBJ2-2	CASSEGRTGGTGELFF	TGTGCCAGCAGTGAAGGTCGGACAGGGGGCACCGGGGAGCTGTTTTTT
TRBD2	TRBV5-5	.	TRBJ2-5	CASSLNGGGETQYF	TGTGCCAGCAGCTTAAATGGGGGAGGGGAGACCCAGTACTTC
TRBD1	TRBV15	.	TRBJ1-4	CATSREGQGWEKLFF	TGTGCCACCAGCAGAGAGGGACAGGGTTGGGAAAAACTGTTTTTT
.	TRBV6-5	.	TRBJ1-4	CASSYSGNLNEKLFF	TGTGCCAGCAGTTACTCCGGGAATCTTAATGAAAAACTGTTTTTT
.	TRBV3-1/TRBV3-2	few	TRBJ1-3	CASSVSGNTIYF	TGTGCCAGCTCCGTGAGCGGAAACACCATATATTTT
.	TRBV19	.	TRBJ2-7	CASSMTGVSYEQYF	TGTGCCAGTAGTATGACAGGAGTTAGCTACGAGCAGTACTTC
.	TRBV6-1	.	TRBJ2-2	CASSEFQGTIGELFF	TGTGCCAGCAGTGAATTCCAGGGTACGATAGGGGAGCTGTTTTTT
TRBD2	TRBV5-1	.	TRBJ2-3	CASSGWTSREDTQYF	TGCGCCAGCAGCGGCTGGACTAGCAGGGAAGATACGCAGTATTTT
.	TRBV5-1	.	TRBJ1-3	CASSVGHLGSGNTIYF	TGCGCCAGCAGCGTGGGACACCTGGGGAGTGGAAACACCATATATTTT
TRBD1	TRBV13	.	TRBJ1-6	CASNQGASDSPLHF	TGTGCCAGCAACCAGGGGGCTAGTGATTCACCCCTCCACTTT
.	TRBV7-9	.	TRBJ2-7	CASSLAGGPYEQYF	TGTGCCAGCAGCTTAGCGGGGGGGCCCTACGAGCAGTACTTC
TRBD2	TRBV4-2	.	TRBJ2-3	CASSQDRRGGLENTQYF	TGTGCCAGCAGCCAAGATCGCCGGGGGGGCTTGGAAAATACGCAGTATTTT
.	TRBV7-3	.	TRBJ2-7	CASGLHGSYEQYF	TGTGCCAGCGGTTTACATGGCTCCTACGAGCAGTACTTC
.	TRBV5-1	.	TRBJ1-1	CASSSGGTKVTEAFF	TGCGCCAGCAGTTCGGGGGGTACGAAGGTCACTGAAGCTTTCTTT
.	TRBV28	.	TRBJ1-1	CASSPGQRLRNTEAFF	TGTGCCAGCAGTCCCGGACAGCGACTTAGGAACACTGAAGCTTTCTTT
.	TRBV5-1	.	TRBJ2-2	CASSYQQGPGELFF	TGCGCCAGCAGCTACCAACAGGGCCCCGGGGAGCTGTTTTTT
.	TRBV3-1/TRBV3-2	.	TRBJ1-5	CASSQDRGNGQPQHF	TGTGCCAGCAGCCAAGATCGGGGTAACGGTCAGCCCCAGCATTTT
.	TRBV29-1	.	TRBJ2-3	CTLNTDTQYF	TGCACCCTAAACACAGATACGCAGTATTTT
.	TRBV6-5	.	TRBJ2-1	CASRDGGTSYNEQFF	TGTGCCAGCAGGGACGGGGGAACTTCCTACAATGAGCAGTTCTTC
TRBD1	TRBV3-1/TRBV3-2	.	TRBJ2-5	CASSRDAGTAQETQYF	TGTGCCAGCAGCCGAGATGCCGGGACAGCCCAAGAGACCCAGTACTTC
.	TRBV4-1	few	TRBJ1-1	CASSQDRRGNTEAFF	TGCGCCAGCAGCCAAGATCGAAGGGGGAACACTGAAGCTTTCTTT
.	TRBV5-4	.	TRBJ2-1	CASSSRENRYNEQFF	TGTGCCAGCAGCTCCCGCGAGAACAGGTACAATGAGCAGTTCTTC
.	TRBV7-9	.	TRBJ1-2	CASSLAVENYGYTF	TGTGCCAGCAGCTTAGCGGTGGAGAACTATGGCTACACCTTC
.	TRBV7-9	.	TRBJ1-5	CASSSGASWDQPQHF	TGTGCCAGCAGCTCTGGAGCCTCTTGGGATCAGCCCCAGCATTTT
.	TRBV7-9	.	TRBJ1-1	CASSEGVYDTEAFF	TGTGCCAGCAGCGAGGGGGTCTACGACACTGAAGCTTTCTTT
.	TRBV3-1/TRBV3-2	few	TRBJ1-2	CASSQDGTPSGGYTF	TGTGCCAGCAGCCAAGACGGGACACCTTCGGGTGGCTACACCTTC